This T cell receptor (beta chain) originates from a study of blood T cells in healthy people across ages. Overall study results and limits: Age showed a roughly linear inverse relationship with TCR beta diversity per million T cells.

Germline V gene lookup returns CDR1 SGHTA and CDR2 FQGTGA. J was trimmed by 6 bases and V by 4 bases; bases with no gene match: 9. The CDR3 has 15 amino acids. A J-beta primer mix and a sample-barcoded 5' primer were used in a second PCR of about 7 to 12 cycles. The yield of each sample was at least 2.5 million CDR3-containing paired-end reads. TCRdb re-called the 5' RACE reads with MiXCR, one entry per CDR3 protein. Of 1.5 million to 2 million distinct CDR3 sequences in the sample, about 39% are singletons; the top ten hold 20% to 25%. There are a few counts of this clonotype. Antigen specificity is unknown.

J is TRBJ2-1 and V is TRBV7-3; 7 bases match TRBD1. Sequenced material: blood. The sequence came from a human donor in good health. CDR3 residues: CASSSQTGNPNEQFF. The CDR3 DNA reads as TGTGCCAGCAGCTCCCAGACAGGGAACCCCAATGAGCAGTTCTTC.